This is a list of T cell receptor beta chains from one sample in a study of blood T cell repertoires in COVID-19. Only in-frame clones appear in the TCRdb table, and some are missing; sequencing was by immunoSEQ multiplex PCR. The sample shows about 160,000 clones, roughly 80% of them seen only once. The material sequenced was peripheral blood. These receptors came from a man in his sixties or seventies with acute or convalescent COVID-19. The CDR3 runs from the conserved cysteine through the conserved F or W. D genes are given only for firm matches. Clone size, where shown, is once, few, many, or a class for clones that have expanded.

D	size	V	J	CDR3	DNA
TRBD1	.	TRBV15	TRBJ1-4	CATSFGQGASSRANEKLFF	TGTGCCACCAGCTTCGGACAGGGGGCAAGTTCGAGGGCTAATGAAAAACTGTTTTTT
.	.	TRBV5-1	TRBJ1-2	CASSLDSYGYTF	TGCGCCAGCAGCTTGGATAGCTATGGCTACACCTTC
TRBD2	.	TRBV4-1	TRBJ2-3	CASSQGAGGLPDTQYF	TGCGCCAGCAGCCAAGGAGCGGGGGGGCTTCCAGATACGCAGTATTTT
.	.	TRBV7-2	TRBJ2-1	CASSSEWKGINEQFF	TGTGCCAGCAGCTCCGAGTGGAAGGGGATCAATGAGCAGTTCTTC
.	.	TRBV11-3	TRBJ2-1	CASSLRSIRVDEQFF	TGTGCCAGCAGCTTAAGATCAATACGCGTTGATGAGCAGTTCTTC
.	once	TRBV10-3	TRBJ1-1	CAISAQTGITTEAFF	TGTGCCATCAGTGCCCAGACAGGAATCACCACTGAAGCTTTCTTT
TRBD2	.	TRBV10-3	TRBJ2-2	CAIPVGGGNTGELFF	TGTGCCATCCCCGTCGGCGGGGGTAACACCGGGGAGCTGTTTTTT
.	.	TRBV10-3	TRBJ2-3	CAISESAVSTDTQYF	TGTGCCATCAGTGAGTCGGCGGTTTCCACAGATACGCAGTATTTT
TRBD1	.	TRBV6-5	TRBJ1-3	CASTSTGGEGNTIYF	TGTGCCAGCACATCTACAGGGGGCGAAGGAAACACCATATATTTT
TRBD1	.	TRBV30	TRBJ1-4	CAWSATQGTNEKLFF	TGTGCCTGGAGTGCCACACAGGGGACTAATGAAAAACTGTTTTTT
TRBD1	.	TRBV28	TRBJ2-5	CASNHGTAAGETQYF	TGTGCCAGCAACCACGGGACAGCGGCAGGGGAGACCCAGTACTTC
.	.	TRBV5-1	TRBJ1-1	CASSLTGLDTEAFF	TGCGCCAGCAGCCTTACAGGGTTGGACACTGAAGCTTTCTTT
TRBD1	few	TRBV18	TRBJ1-1	CASSPVQGATNTEAFF	TGTGCCAGCTCACCAGTACAGGGGGCCACGAACACTGAAGCTTTCTTT
.	.	TRBV2	TRBJ2-5	CASRQTIQETQYF	TGTGCCAGCAGGCAGACAATCCAAGAGACCCAGTACTTC
TRBD1	once	TRBV11-2	TRBJ1-6	CASSPQQGAMNSPLHF	TGTGCCAGCAGCCCGCAACAGGGGGCGATGAATTCACCCCTCCACTTT
.	.	TRBV6-1	TRBJ1-2	CASSERQSYGYTF	TGTGCCAGCAGTGAACGACAGAGCTATGGCTACACCTTC
.	few	TRBV7-2	TRBJ1-1	CASTIGQGNTEAFF	TGTGCCAGCACTATAGGACAAGGGAACACTGAAGCTTTCTTT
.	few	TRBV6-2/TRBV6-3	TRBJ1-1	CASSGGANTEAFF	TGTGCCAGTAGTGGCGGGGCGAACACTGAAGCTTTCTTT
.	.	TRBV11-2	TRBJ1-2	CASSKPLLDSPYGYTF	TGTGCCAGCAGCAAACCCCTACTGGACAGTCCTTATGGCTACACCTTC
TRBD1	.	TRBV5-1	TRBJ1-2	CASSLAAGGSADGYTF	TGCGCCAGCAGCTTGGCTGCAGGGGGCTCGGCGGATGGCTACACCTTC
.	.	TRBV25-1	TRBJ2-1	CASSALRVYNEQFF	TGTGCCAGCAGTGCATTACGAGTATACAATGAGCAGTTCTTC
.	.	TRBV6-2/TRBV6-3	TRBJ1-2	CASSYSRGQGVNGYGYTF	TGTGCCAGCAGTTACTCGAGAGGTCAGGGCGTCAACGGGTATGGCTACACCTTC
TRBD1	.	TRBV29-1	TRBJ1-2	CSVVGQAYGYTF	TGCAGCGTGGTTGGACAGGCCTATGGCTACACCTTC
.	.	TRBV18	TRBJ2-3	CASSPPTVDTQYF	TGTGCCAGCTCACCACCGACAGTAGATACGCAGTATTTT
.	once	TRBV19	TRBJ1-3	CASSMIQGSGNTIYF	TGTGCCAGTAGTATGATACAGGGCTCTGGAAACACCATATATTTT
TRBD2	.	TRBV4-3	TRBJ2-7	CASSQDAGAYEQYF	TGCGCCAGCAGCCAAGACGCGGGAGCCTACGAGCAGTACTTC
.	.	TRBV19	TRBJ2-2	CASSMRGTGELFF	TGTGCCAGTAGTATGCGGGGTACCGGGGAGCTGTTTTTT
.	few	TRBV30	TRBJ1-2	CAWRFGYNYGYTF	TGTGCCTGGAGGTTCGGTTACAACTATGGCTACACCTTC